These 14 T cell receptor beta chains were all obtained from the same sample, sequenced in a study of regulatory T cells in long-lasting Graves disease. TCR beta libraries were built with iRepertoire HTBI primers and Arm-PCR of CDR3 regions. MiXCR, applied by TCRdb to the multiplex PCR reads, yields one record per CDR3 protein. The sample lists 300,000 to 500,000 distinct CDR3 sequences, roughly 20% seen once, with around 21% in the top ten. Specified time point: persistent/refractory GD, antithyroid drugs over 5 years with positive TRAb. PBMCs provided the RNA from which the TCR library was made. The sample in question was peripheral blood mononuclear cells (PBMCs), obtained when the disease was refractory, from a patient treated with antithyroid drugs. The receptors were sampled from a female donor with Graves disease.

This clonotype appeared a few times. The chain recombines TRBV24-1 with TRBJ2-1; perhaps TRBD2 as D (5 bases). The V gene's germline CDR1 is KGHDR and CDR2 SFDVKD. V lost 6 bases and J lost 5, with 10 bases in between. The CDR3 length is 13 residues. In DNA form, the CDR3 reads TGTGCCACCAGTTCCAGCGGTAACAATGAGCAGTTCTTC. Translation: CATSSSGNNEQFF.

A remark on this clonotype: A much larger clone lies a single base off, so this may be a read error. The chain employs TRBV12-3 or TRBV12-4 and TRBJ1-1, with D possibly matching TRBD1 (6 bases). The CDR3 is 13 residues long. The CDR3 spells CASSFKGGTEASF. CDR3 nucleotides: TGTGCCAGCAGTTTTAAAGGGGGGACTGAAGCTTCCTTT.

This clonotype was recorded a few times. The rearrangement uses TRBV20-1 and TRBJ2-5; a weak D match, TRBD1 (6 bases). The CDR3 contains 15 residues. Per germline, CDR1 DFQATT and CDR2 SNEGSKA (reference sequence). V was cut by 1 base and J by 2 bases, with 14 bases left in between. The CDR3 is CSARVPRGGQETQYF. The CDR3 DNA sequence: TGCAGTGCTAGAGTTCCCCGAGGGGGACAAGAGACCCAGTACTTC.

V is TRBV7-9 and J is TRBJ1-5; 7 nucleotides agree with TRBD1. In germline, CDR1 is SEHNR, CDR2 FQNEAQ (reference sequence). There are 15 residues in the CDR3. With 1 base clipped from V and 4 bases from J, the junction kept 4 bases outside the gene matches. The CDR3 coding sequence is TGTGCCAGCAGCTTAGGTCCAGGGGGGAATCAGCCCCAGCATTTT. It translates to CASSLGPGGNQPQHF. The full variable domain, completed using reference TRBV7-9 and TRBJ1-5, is DTGVSQNPRHKITKRGQNVTFRCDPISEHNRLYWYRQTLGQGPEFLTYFQNEAQLEKSRLLSDRFSAERPKGSFSTLEIQRTEQGDSAMYLCASSLGPGGNQPQHFGDGTRLSIL.

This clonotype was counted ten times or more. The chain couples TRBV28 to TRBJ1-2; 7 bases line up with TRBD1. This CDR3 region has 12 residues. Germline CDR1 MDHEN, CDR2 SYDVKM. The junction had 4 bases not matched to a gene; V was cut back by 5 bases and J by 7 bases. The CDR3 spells CASSETGVGYTF. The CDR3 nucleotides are TGTGCCAGCAGTGAAACAGGGGTTGGCTACACCTTC.

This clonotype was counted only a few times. The CDR3 spells CASSLPGEKLFF. The CDR3, as DNA: TGTGCCAGTAGTCTCCCCGGGGAAAAACTGTTTTTT. The V call is TRBV19, the J call TRBJ1-4, with no clear D. CDR1 LNHDA and CDR2 SQIVND come from the germline V gene (reference sequence). V lost 5 bases, J lost 8 bases, and 9 bases lay in between. The CDR3 covers 12 residues.

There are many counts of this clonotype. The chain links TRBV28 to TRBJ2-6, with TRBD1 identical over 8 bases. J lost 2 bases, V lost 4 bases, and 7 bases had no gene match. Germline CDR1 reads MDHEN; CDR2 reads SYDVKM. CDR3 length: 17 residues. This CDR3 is CASSSQDRVTGANVLTF. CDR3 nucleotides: TGTGCCAGCAGTTCCCAGGACAGGGTGACTGGGGCCAACGTCCTGACTTTC.

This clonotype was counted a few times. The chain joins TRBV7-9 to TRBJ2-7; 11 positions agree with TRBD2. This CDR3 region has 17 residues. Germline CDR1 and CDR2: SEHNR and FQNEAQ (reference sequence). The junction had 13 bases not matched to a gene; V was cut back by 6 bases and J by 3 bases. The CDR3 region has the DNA TGTGCCAGCAGTTACAGGTCTAGCGGGAGGATAGGCTACGAGCAGTACTTC. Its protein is CASSYRSSGRIGYEQYF.

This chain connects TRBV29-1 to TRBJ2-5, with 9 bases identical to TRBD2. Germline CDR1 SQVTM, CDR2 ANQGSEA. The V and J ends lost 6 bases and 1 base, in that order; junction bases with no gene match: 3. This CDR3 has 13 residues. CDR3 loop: CSVELAGQETQYF. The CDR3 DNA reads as TGCAGCGTCGAACTAGCGGGCCAAGAGACCCAGTACTTC.

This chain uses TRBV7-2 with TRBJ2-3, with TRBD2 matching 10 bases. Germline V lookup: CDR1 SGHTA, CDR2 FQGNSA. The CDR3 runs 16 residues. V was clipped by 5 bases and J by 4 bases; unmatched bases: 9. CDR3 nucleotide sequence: TGTGCCAGCAGCCAAACCGGGACTAGCGTGGCAGATACGCAGTATTTT. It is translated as CASSQTGTSVADTQYF.

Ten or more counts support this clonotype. In DNA form, the CDR3 reads TGCAGTGCCACGGGACAGGTCAACACTGAAGCTTTCTTT. Protein sequence: CSATGQVNTEAFF. J is TRBJ1-1 and V is TRBV20-1; 8 nucleotides line up with TRBD1. Trimming removed 6 bases from V and 2 bases from J; junction bases left unmatched: 5. CDR1 and CDR2 from the germline V gene are DFQATT and SNEGSKA (reference sequence). CDR3 size: 13 residues.

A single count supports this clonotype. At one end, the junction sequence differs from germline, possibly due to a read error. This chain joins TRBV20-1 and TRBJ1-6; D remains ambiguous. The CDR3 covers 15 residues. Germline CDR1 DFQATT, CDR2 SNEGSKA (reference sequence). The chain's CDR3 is CSARYLNSYNSPLRF. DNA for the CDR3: TGCAGTGCTAGATATCTCAACTCCTATAATTCACCCCTCCGCTTT.

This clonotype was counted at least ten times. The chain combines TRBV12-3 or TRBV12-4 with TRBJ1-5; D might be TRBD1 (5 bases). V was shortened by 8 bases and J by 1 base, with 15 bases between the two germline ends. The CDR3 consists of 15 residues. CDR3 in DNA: TGTGCCAGCGGCAGGGCCCTTGGGAGCAATCAGCCCCAGCATTTT. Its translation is CASGRALGSNQPQHF.

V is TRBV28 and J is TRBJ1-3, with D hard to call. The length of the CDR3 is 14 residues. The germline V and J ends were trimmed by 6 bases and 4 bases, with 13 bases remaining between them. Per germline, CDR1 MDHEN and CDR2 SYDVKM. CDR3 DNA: TGTGCCAGCAGAACCCGGCGAATCGGAAACACCATATATTTT. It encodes CASRTRRIGNTIYF.